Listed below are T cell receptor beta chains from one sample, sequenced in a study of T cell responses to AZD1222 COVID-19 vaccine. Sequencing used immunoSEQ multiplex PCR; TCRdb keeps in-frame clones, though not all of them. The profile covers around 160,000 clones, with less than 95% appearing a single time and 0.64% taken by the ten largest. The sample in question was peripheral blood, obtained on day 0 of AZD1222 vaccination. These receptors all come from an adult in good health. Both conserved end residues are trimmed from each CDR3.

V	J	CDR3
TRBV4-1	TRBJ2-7	ASSQPSTGDEQY
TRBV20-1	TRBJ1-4	SAIQREKLF
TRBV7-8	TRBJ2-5	ASSARRTQETQY
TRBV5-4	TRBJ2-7	ASSYGLADSYEQY
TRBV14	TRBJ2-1	ASSLLAGWDEQF
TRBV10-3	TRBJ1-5	AISGHRGSNQPQH
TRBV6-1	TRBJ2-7	ASSEPDRRVYEQY
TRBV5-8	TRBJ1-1	ASSLGMEAF
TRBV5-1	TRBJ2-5	ASSLASFGEETQY
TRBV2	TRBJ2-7	ASRLAGGGGFYEQY
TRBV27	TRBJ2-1	ASSLTGSIYNEQF
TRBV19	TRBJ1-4	ASTYPGQGEKLF
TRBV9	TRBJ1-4	ASSVDKGSNEKLF